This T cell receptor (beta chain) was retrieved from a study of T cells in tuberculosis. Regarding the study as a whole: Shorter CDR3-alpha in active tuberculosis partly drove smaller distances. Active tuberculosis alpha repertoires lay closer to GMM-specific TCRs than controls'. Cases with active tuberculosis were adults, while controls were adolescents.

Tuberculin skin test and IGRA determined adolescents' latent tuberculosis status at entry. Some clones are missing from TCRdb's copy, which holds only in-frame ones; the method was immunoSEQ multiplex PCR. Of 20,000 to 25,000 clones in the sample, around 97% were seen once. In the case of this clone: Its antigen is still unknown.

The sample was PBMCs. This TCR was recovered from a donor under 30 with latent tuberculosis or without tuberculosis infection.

Here the CDR3 DNA reads TGTGCCAGCAGTTTGCAGGGGGCCGCTGGCAATCAGCCCCAGCATTTT. It specifies CASSLQGAAGNQPQHF. The chain carries TRBV28 and TRBJ1-5; TRBD1 aligns across 8 bases. The germline CDR1 and CDR2 sequences are MDHEN and SYDVKM. The V and J ends lost 3 bases and 2 bases, in that order; junction bases with no gene match: 6. The CDR3 spans 16 residues.